This T cell receptor beta chain was documented in a study of technical replicates of blood from several donors. Per germline, CDR1 MDHEN and CDR2 SYDVKM. CDR3 size: 12 residues. Trimming took 8 bases from V and 6 from J; bases not matched to a gene: 3. Data came from immunoSEQ multiplex PCR; TCRdb stores just in-frame clones and leaves some out. The repertoire holds tens of thousands of clones, with around 94% as singletons. Input material: T cells isolated from PBMCs. The clonotype was recovered from a human donor in good health. The V and J genes are TRBV28 and TRBJ1-4; TRBD1 matches 7 bases. In nucleotides, the CDR3 is TGTGCCAGCTGCGGGACAGATGAAAAACTGTTTTTT. Its translation: CASCGTDEKLFF.